Each of the 16 T cell receptor beta chains below was sequenced from the same sample in a study of early T cells in non-severe SARS-CoV-2 infection. TCRdb re-analysed the 5' RACE reads in MiXCR, keeping a single row per CDR3 protein. The repertoire includes over 60,000 distinct CDR3 sequences, roughly an eighth of them detected once, and around 2.9% sits in the top ten. The source material was whole blood, sampled at baseline. These receptors were taken from an adult who was a healthcare worker with PCR-confirmed SARS-CoV-2 infection or an uninfected control (not recorded which).

Notes on this clonotype: This may arise from a read error, as a much more abundant clone is one base away. V and J are TRBV20-1 and TRBJ1-2; D perhaps matches TRBD1 (5 bases). Germline assignment: CDR1 DFQATT and CDR2 SNEGSKA (reference sequence). The CDR3 loop spans 15 amino acids. In DNA form, the CDR3 reads TGCAGTGCTCCTCATTGGACCGGGGCTAACTATGGCTACTCCTTC. This encodes CSAPHWTGANYGYSF.

The chain couples TRBV18 to TRBJ2-7, with 9 bases lining up with TRBD2. Germline V gene sequence: CDR1 KGHSH, CDR2 LQKENI. The CDR3 consists of 16 residues. J lost 6 bases, V lost 0 bases, and 9 bases had no gene match. The CDR3 DNA sequence: TGTGCCAGCTCACCACCCGGTGGGACTAGCAGGTCCGAGCAGTACTTC. Encoded protein: CASSPPGGTSRSEQYF.

This clonotype showed up just a few times. The rearrangement uses TRBV28 and TRBJ2-4; tentative D call: TRBD1 (5 bases). The CDR3 length is 14 residues. Germline loops: CDR1 MDHEN, CDR2 SYDVKM. Between the trimmed V and J ends, which lost 10 bases and 8 bases, there was a span of 21 bases. CDR3: CATSREGPTDIQYF. The CDR3 bases are TGTGCCACTTCCAGGGAAGGTCCAACGGACATTCAGTACTTC.

There are many counts of this clonotype. The V call is TRBV29-1, the J call TRBJ2-3, with D possibly being TRBD1 (7 bases). V lost 0 bases, J lost 4 bases, and 23 bases lay in between. There are 18 residues in the CDR3. CDR1 is SQVTM and CDR2 is ANQGSEA in the germline V gene. As DNA, the CDR3 is TGCAGCGTTGAAGAATGGAGGGACAGTCCGGGAACGGCAGATACGCAGTATTTT. It specifies CSVEEWRDSPGTADTQYF.

The chain combines TRBV20-1 with TRBJ2-7; D is unresolved. The ends were cut back, 4 bases at V and 3 bases at J, with 7 bases in the middle. The CDR3 runs 11 residues. Germline V gene lookup returns CDR1 DFQATT and CDR2 SNEGSKA (reference sequence). CDR3 DNA sequence: TGCAGTGCTACGGCGGTCTACGAGCAGTACTTC. As protein: CSATAVYEQYF.

This chain connects TRBV5-5 to TRBJ2-3; 10 nucleotides match TRBD2. The V and J ends lost 4 bases and 6 bases, in that order; junction bases with no gene match: 11. The CDR3 extends over 16 amino acids. CDR1 SGHKS and CDR2 YYEKEE come from the germline V gene (reference sequence). The CDR3 bases are TGTGCCAGCAGCCCCAGACTAGCGGGCGTCACGGATACGCAGTATTTT. Translation gives CASSPRLAGVTDTQYF.

This chain joins TRBV20-1 and TRBJ1-5; D is unclear. There are 12 residues in the CDR3. CDR1 and CDR2 from the germline V gene are DFQATT and SNEGSKA (reference sequence). Trimming shortened V by 1 base and J by 4 bases, and 5 bases separated the two germline ends. The CDR3 protein is CSARVLNQPQHF. CDR3 nucleotide sequence: TGCAGTGCTAGAGTATTAAATCAGCCCCAGCATTTT.

This clonotype was counted a few times. The V call is TRBV27, the J call TRBJ1-6, with unresolved D. The CDR3 is made up of 14 amino acids. CDR1 and CDR2 from the germline V gene are MNHEY and SMNVEV (reference sequence). V shed 6 bases and J shed 7 bases, with 13 bases lying between them. CDR3 in amino acids: CASSYASMNSPLHF. CDR3 in DNA: TGTGCCAGCAGCTATGCGTCGATGAATTCACCCCTCCACTTT.

This clonotype was observed a handful of times. This chain links TRBV7-2 with TRBJ2-5; a weak D match, TRBD2 (6 bases). The CDR3 covers 11 residues. Germline V CDR1 and CDR2: SGHTA, FQGNSA. Trimming removed 4 bases from V and 13 bases from J, with 13 bases in between. The chain's CDR3 is CASSSTSTLYF. The CDR3 DNA is TGTGCCAGCAGCTCCACTAGCACATTGTACTTC.

The rearrangement joins TRBV6-1 to TRBJ2-5; D tentatively reads TRBD1 or TRBD2 (5 bases each). V lost 5 bases and J lost 3, with 13 bases in between. CDR1 and CDR2 from the germline V gene are MNHNS and SASEGT. The CDR3 consists of 14 residues. This chain's CDR3 is CASSPGPPKETQYF. The DNA of the CDR3 is TGTGCCAGCAGTCCGGGACCGCCCAAAGAGACCCAGTACTTC.

The CDR3 region has the DNA TGCGCCAGCAGTCGGGACCCCTTGAGCACAGATACGCAGTATTTT. Translating it yields CASSRDPLSTDTQYF. This chain uses TRBV5-1 with TRBJ2-3; D tentatively reads TRBD1 or TRBD2 (5 bases each). The V gene lost 5 bases and the J gene lost 0 bases, with 13 bases spanning the gap. CDR3 size: 15 residues. Germline lookup yields CDR1 SGHRS and CDR2 YFSETQ.

The chain couples TRBV20-1 to TRBJ1-3; D uncertain. This CDR3 has 16 amino acids. Germline V gene lookup returns CDR1 DFQATT and CDR2 SNEGSKA (reference sequence). Between the trimmed V and J ends, which lost 6 bases and 0 bases, there was a span of 18 bases. CDR3 nucleotide sequence: TGCAGTGCCCCGAACCCTCTACACCACTCTGGAAACACCATATATTTT. Amino acid sequence: CSAPNPLHHSGNTIYF.

The chain couples TRBV5-1 to TRBJ2-7; TRBD1 is a possible D gene (6 bases). The CDR3 runs 13 residues. Between the trimmed V and J ends, which lost 4 bases and 0 bases, there was a span of 8 bases. CDR1 is SGHRS and CDR2 is YFSETQ in the germline V gene. In nucleotides, the CDR3 is TGCGCCAGCAGCCCGACAGGCTCCTACGAGCAGTACTTC. Translated, it gives CASSPTGSYEQYF. Full variable domain (missing parts from reference TRBV5-1 and TRBJ2-7): KAGVTQTPRYLIKTRGQQVTLSCSPISGHRSVSWYQQTPGQGLQFLFEYFSETQRNKGNFPGRFSGRQFSNSRSEMNVSTLELGDSALYLCASSPTGSYEQYFGPGTRLTVT.

This clonotype was detected only a few times. This sequence joins TRBV6-2 or TRBV6-3 and TRBJ2-5, with 12 bases identical to TRBD2. J gave up 2 bases and V 5 bases, and 15 bases lay outside the gene matches. This CDR3 region has 19 residues. Germline lookup yields CDR1 MNHEY and CDR2 SVGEGT. As DNA, the CDR3 is TGTGCCAGCAGTCTCTTTGGGCTAGCGGGGGGGCAAAGACAAGAGACCCAGTACTTC. Protein: CASSLFGLAGGQRQETQYF.

This clonotype was counted a few times. V gene TRBV20-1 combines with J gene TRBJ1-1; TRBD1 matches at 7 bases. The ends lost 3 bases at V and 1 base at J; junction bases unmatched: 5. Germline V lookup: CDR1 DFQATT, CDR2 SNEGSKA (reference sequence). The CDR3 loop spans 14 amino acids. The CDR3 DNA reads as TGCAGTGCTAGTACCCAGGGGGGGAACACTGAAGCTTTCTTT. This gives the protein CSASTQGGNTEAFF.

This clonotype came up a few times. The V call is TRBV7-6, the J call TRBJ2-3; D gene unclear. Germline V gives CDR1 SGHVS, CDR2 FNYEAQ. Trimming stripped 1 base from V and 4 bases from J, with 12 bases between. The CDR3 extends over 15 amino acids. Here the CDR3 reads CASSLDMPRADTQYF. CDR3 DNA sequence: TGTGCCAGCAGCTTAGACATGCCTAGGGCAGATACGCAGTATTTT.